One and the same sample provided the 18 T cell receptor beta chains below, sequenced in a study of post-analysis software for immune sequencing data. Prepared TCR beta cDNA libraries contained unique molecular identifiers. TCRdb re-called the PCR reads through MiXCR, storing one row per CDR3 protein. The sample has fewer than 550,000 distinct CDR3 sequences, 34% seen once. No cognate antigen is known for these TCRs. Points from the study as a whole: Elevated frequency relative to controls characterized four or five TRBV segments in patients, TRBV5-6, TRBV5-1 and TRBV20-1 among them.

Source material: blood. Receptors originate from a girl aged 2-17 years with multiple sclerosis.

V gene TRBV20-1 combines with J gene TRBJ1-5; 7 nucleotides line up with TRBD1. Trimming cost V 3 bases and J 5 bases; bases outside gene matches: 10. The CDR3 has 15 residues. Germline lookup yields CDR1 DFQATT and CDR2 SNEGSKA (reference sequence). CDR3 region: CSARRGKGGYQPQHF. The DNA for the CDR3 is TGCAGTGCTAGGCGGGGTAAAGGGGGCTATCAGCCCCAGCATTTT.

This clonotype was detected a few times. V and J are TRBV7-2 and TRBJ2-7, with 10 bases fitting TRBD2. CDR3 length: 15 amino acids. CDR1 is SGHTA, CDR2 FQGNSA, per germline. V lost 5 bases, J lost 6 bases, and 10 bases stayed unmatched. The CDR3 region has the DNA TGTGCCAGCAGCATAATAAGCGGGGGGGCCGCCGAGCAGTACTTC. Encoded protein: CASSIISGGAAEQYF.

The chain employs TRBV20-1 and TRBJ2-1; D not certain. This CDR3 contains 13 residues. The germline V gene has CDR1 DFQATT and CDR2 SNEGSKA (reference sequence). Trimming stripped 4 bases from V and 7 bases from J, with 14 bases between. In DNA, the CDR3 is TGCAGTGCTATGACCCTGTGGGGAAATGAGCAGTTCTTC. Amino acids: CSAMTLWGNEQFF.

This clonotype was counted between two and nine times. The chain joins TRBV29-1 to TRBJ2-7; 9 positions agree with TRBD1. Germline V gene sequence: CDR1 SQVTM, CDR2 ANQGSEA. The length of the CDR3 is 13 residues. Trimming removed 4 bases from V and 7 bases from J; junction bases left unmatched: 8. This CDR3 reads CSVGSYRGREQYF. The CDR3 DNA sequence: TGCAGCGTTGGGTCTTACAGGGGGCGGGAGCAGTACTTC.

This clonotype was detected a few times. The chain carries TRBV5-1 and TRBJ1-1; a weak D match, TRBD1 (6 bases). CDR3 length: 14 residues. V was shortened by 4 bases and J by 5 bases, with 15 bases between the two germline ends. Germline lookup yields CDR1 SGHRS and CDR2 YFSETQ. CDR3 loop: CASSLSGARTEAFF. Written as DNA, the CDR3 is TGCGCCAGCAGCCTCTCAGGGGCACGTACTGAAGCTTTCTTT.

The J gene is TRBJ2-5, the V gene TRBV10-3; 8 bases fit TRBD1. The germline CDR1 and CDR2 sequences are ENHRY and SYGVKD. This CDR3 is 15 amino acids long. V dropped 4 bases and J dropped 5; count of bases not matched to a gene: 9. CDR3 amino acids: CAISGGRQGSETQYF. The CDR3 region has the DNA TGTGCCATCAGTGGCGGCCGACAGGGGAGCGAGACCCAGTACTTC.

The rearrangement links TRBV29-1 to TRBJ1-1, with D possibly being TRBD1 (6 bases). The CDR3 is 13 residues long. Trimming took 6 bases from V and 6 from J, leaving 17 bases between them. Germline-derived CDR1 and CDR2 are SQVTM and ANQGSEA. The CDR3 bases are TGCAGCGTCAACAGGGTAGGAGGCCCTGAAGCTTTCTTT. The encoded protein is CSVNRVGGPEAFF.

The chain links TRBV7-9 to TRBJ2-3; TRBD1 agrees at 8 bases. The V gene end was trimmed by 4 bases and the J gene end by 3 bases; junction bases not matched to a gene: 6. Germline loops: CDR1 SEHNR, CDR2 FQNEAQ (reference sequence). The length of the CDR3 is 15 residues. The CDR3 DNA reads as TGTGCCAGCAGCTCATCACAGGGGGTAACAGATACGCAGTATTTT. Its translation: CASSSSQGVTDTQYF. The variable domain in full, with the rest retrieved from reference TRBV7-9 and TRBJ2-3, is DTGVSQNPRHKITKRGQNVTFRCDPISEHNRLYWYRQTLGQGPEFLTYFQNEAQLEKSRLLSDRFSAERPKGSFSTLEIQRTEQGDSAMYLCASSSSQGVTDTQYFGPGTRLTVL.

This clonotype was observed a few times. The chain has TRBV5-5 and TRBJ1-1, with unresolved D. Germline-derived CDR1 and CDR2 are SGHKS and YYEKEE (reference sequence). Trimming pared 5 bases from V and 0 bases from J, leaving 5 bases between. CDR3 length equals 12 residues. The CDR3 loop is CASRLMNTEAFF. The CDR3 DNA is TGTGCCAGCAGATTGATGAACACTGAAGCTTTCTTT.

The sample holds a few counts of this clonotype. V usage is TRBV6-6 and J usage is TRBJ1-5; maybe TRBD1 (6 bases). Trimming removed 5 bases at V and 0 bases at J, with 14 bases between. The germline V gene has CDR1 MNHNY and CDR2 SVGAGI (reference sequence). CDR3 size: 16 residues. CDR3: CASSRWGQDSNQPQHF. In nucleotides, the CDR3 is TGTGCCAGCAGTCGTTGGGGGCAAGATAGCAATCAGCCCCAGCATTTT.

V is TRBV3-1 and J is TRBJ1-1; TRBD1 might be the D (6 bases). CDR1 and CDR2 from the germline V gene are LGHDT and YNNKEL (reference sequence). With 2 bases removed from V and 5 bases from J, the gap between germline ends came to 9 bases. This CDR3 has 13 amino acids. In nucleotides, the CDR3 is TGTGCCAGCAGCCAAACCAGGGGTACTGAAGCTTTCTTT. As protein: CASSQTRGTEAFF. The full variable domain, rest sourced from reference TRBV3-1 and TRBJ1-1, is DTAVSQTPKYLVTQMGNDKSIKCEQNLGHDTMYWYKQDSKKFLKIMFSYNNKELIINETVPNRFSPKSPDKAHLNLHINSLELGDSAVYFCASSQTRGTEAFFGQGTRLTVV.

The chain combines TRBV7-6 with TRBJ2-1, with TRBD2 matching 9 bases. V dropped 2 bases and J dropped 8; count of bases not matched to a gene: 7. Germline CDR1 and CDR2: SGHVS and FNYEAQ. CDR3 length: 15 residues. In DNA form, the CDR3 reads TGTGCCAGCAGCTTAAGAGCGGGGGGCAACGATGAGCAGTTCTTC. It translates to CASSLRAGGNDEQFF.

The chain combines TRBV12-3 or TRBV12-4 with TRBJ2-3; 12 bases line up with TRBD2. The CDR3 is made up of 18 amino acids. With 1 base clipped from V and 2 bases from J, the junction kept 7 bases outside the gene matches. CDR3 residues: CASSLVLAGGRVTDTQYF. The CDR3 region has the DNA TGTGCCAGCAGTTTAGTGCTAGCGGGGGGGCGGGTCACAGATACGCAGTATTTT.

As to this clonotype: This could be a read error, since a much larger clone is one nucleotide away. This chain uses TRBV4-1 with TRBJ2-3, with D possibly being TRBD1 (6 bases). The germline V and J ends were trimmed by 1 base and 2 bases, with 7 bases remaining between them. The CDR3 is 14 residues long. The germline V gene has CDR1 MGHRA and CDR2 YSYEKL. CDR3 sequence (DNA): TGCGCCAGCAGCCAAGGACAGGACACAGATACGCAGTATTTT. It codes for CASSQGQDTDTQYF.

This clonotype was counted at least ten times. The V gene is TRBV3-1, the J gene TRBJ1-4, with TRBD1 as a possible D gene (6 bases). CDR1 LGHDT and CDR2 YNNKEL come from the germline V gene (reference sequence). CDR3 size: 18 residues. Trimming stripped 1 base from V and 5 bases from J, with 20 bases between. The CDR3 region has the DNA TGTGCCAGCAGCCAAGCCAAGTTGAGGGGACATTTAAATGAAAAACTGTTTTTT. This encodes CASSQAKLRGHLNEKLFF. Full variable domain (remainder filled in from reference TRBV3-1 and TRBJ1-4): DTAVSQTPKYLVTQMGNDKSIKCEQNLGHDTMYWYKQDSKKFLKIMFSYNNKELIINETVPNRFSPKSPDKAHLNLHINSLELGDSAVYFCASSQAKLRGHLNEKLFFGSGTQLSVL.

The J gene is TRBJ2-7, the V gene TRBV7-9, with 8 bases fitting TRBD1. The CDR3 has 13 residues. V shed 2 bases, J shed 5 bases, and the junction held 2 bases outside the gene matches. CDR1 and CDR2 from the germline V gene are SEHNR and FQNEAQ (reference sequence). The CDR3 reads CASSLQGAHEQYF. In DNA form, the CDR3 reads TGTGCCAGCAGCTTACAGGGGGCCCACGAGCAGTACTTC. The full variable domain, in which reference TRBV7-9 and TRBJ2-7 provide the parts outside the CDR3, is DTGVSQNPRHKITKRGQNVTFRCDPISEHNRLYWYRQTLGQGPEFLTYFQNEAQLEKSRLLSDRFSAERPKGSFSTLEIQRTEQGDSAMYLCASSLQGAHEQYFGPGTRLTVT.

This rearrangement joins TRBV6-5 to TRBJ1-5; 8 bases fit TRBD1. This CDR3 is 16 amino acids long. The germline CDR1 and CDR2 sequences are MNHEY and SVGAGI. After removal of 5 bases from V and 7 bases from J, the junction contained 13 bases not matched to a gene. The CDR3 reads CASSTHLGTGEQPQHF. The CDR3 bases are TGTGCCAGCAGTACCCATCTCGGGACAGGAGAGCAGCCCCAGCATTTT.

The J gene is TRBJ1-1, the V gene TRBV5-6; a possible D gene is TRBD1 (6 bases). Germline-derived CDR1 and CDR2 are SGHDT and YYEEEE. V lost 2 bases and J lost 4, with 12 bases in between. This CDR3 is built from 14 residues. CDR3: CASSFLQGSTEAFF. CDR3 coding DNA: TGTGCCAGCAGCTTTCTACAGGGCAGCACTGAAGCTTTCTTT.